This T cell receptor beta chain came from a study of blood T cells in healthy people across ages. This clonotype was counted many times. A second about 7 to 11 cycle PCR used barcoded and J-beta primers. TCRdb fed the 5' RACE reads into MiXCR, producing one record per CDR3 protein. The sample consists of more than 800,000 distinct CDR3 sequences, under 35% of them appearing once. The germline CDR1 and CDR2 sequences are MNHEY and SVGEGT. The ends were cut back, 4 bases at V and 7 bases at J, with 9 bases in the middle. This CDR3 comprises 12 residues. Sequenced input: blood. The TCR originated in a woman aged 80 or over in good health. This chain links TRBV6-2 or TRBV6-3 with TRBJ2-3; no clear D. The CDR3 bases are TGTGCCAGCAGTTCGACCCGGAATACGCAGTATTTT. Encoded protein: CASSSTRNTQYF.